This TCR beta chain stems from a study of T-cell reconstitution after alpha-beta-depleted transplantation in children (dated by TCRdb to the mid-2010s). The study in broad terms: T-cell immune reconstitution after TCRalphabeta/CD19-depleted allogeneic hematopoietic cell transplantation in children was quantitatively tracked in the study by means of TCR repertoire profiling. Study-wide findings and limitations: The apparently early alphabetaT-cell count recovery about two months after transplant was reportedly dependent on only several hundred rapidly expanded clones derived from non-depleted graft cells. In some patients, high TCRbeta diversity at day 60 was attributed to recipient T cells and intrathymic progenitors that had survived conditioning. Over subsequent months, a decline in hyperexpanded clone frequencies was noted, and after one year, T-cell counts and TCRbeta diversity were mostly ascribed to newly produced T cells.

In the germline V gene, CDR1 corresponds to MDHEN and CDR2 to SYDVKM. The CDR3 holds 17 amino acids from the cysteine to the phenylalanine. Kept here is only the CDR3 DNA, which spans 51 bases and is read in frame from base 1. At the junction V is shortened by 6 bases and J by 1 base; bases outside the gene matches: 14. In the case of this clonotype: The clone's antigen remains unknown. No per-base quality is available; no much larger clone lies one base away.

The receptor library was made with PCR. The sequencer listed for this sample is Illumina HiSeq 2500. To normalize quantification of the TCRbeta repertoire, the TCR libraries were built with molecular barcoding that relied on unique molecular identifiers. TCRdb's own reprocessing of the public reads used fastp at Q25 and MiXCR and kept productive beta chains. A single entry per CDR3 protein holds the most common genes and DNA from its merged rows. For this sample the table gives under 400,000 distinct CDR3 sequences, of which approximately 23% were detected only once. The ten largest make up approximately 10% of the sample. According to the study, the label for this sample's treatment or condition signals: allogeneic hematopoietic cell transplantation with graft depleted of TCRalphabeta T cells and CD19 B cells. Transplant recipients were children who received TCRalphabeta/CD19-depleted allogeneic hematopoietic cell grafts.

The TCR sequence derives from a male patient younger than 18 who had a stem cell transplant for acute lymphoblastic leukemia, so the T cells may come from the graft donor. The rearranged segments are TRBV28 and TRBJ2-7, with 8 middle bases fitting TRBD2. The sequenced sample was PBMCs, mostly from graft donor cells, obtained 180 days after TCRalphabeta/CD19-depleted stem cell transplant. The CDR3 sequence is CASSPTGGRSLSYEQYF. The nucleotide sequence is given as TGTGCCAGCAGCCCGACGGGGGGGCGAAGTTTGTCCTACGAGCAGTACTTC.